Given below is one TCR beta chain in context. What it binds is not known. Profiled with immunoSEQ multiplex PCR; TCRdb holds only in-frame clones, not every one. The table has about 43,000 clones, just over 75% seen once. The data belong to a study of vaccination effects on CD4 cells after COVID-19. Germline V gene sequence: CDR1 SQVTM, CDR2 ANQGSEA. The CDR3 contains 12 residues. The germline V and J ends were trimmed by 1 base and 6 bases, with 6 bases remaining between them. ViraFEST expansion of antigen-specific CD4+ T cells with viral peptide pools preceded sequencing. Culture lasted around eleven days before CD4+ T cell isolation. Vaccinated recipients, who were negative for nucleocapsid antibodies, had no history of SARS-CoV-2 infection. The culture medium for around 2 million PBMC per well included about 9 IU/ml IL-2 and around 9.8 ug/ml peptides. IL-2 medium supplanted half the medium on days 3 and 7.

Sequences were derived from CD4+ T cells from PBMCs cultured with SARS-CoV-2 spike peptides, sampled before COVID-19 vaccination. The TCR sequence derives from a human donor who received a COVID-19 vaccine. V gene TRBV29-1 combines with J gene TRBJ2-2; TRBD2 might be the D (6 bases). The CDR3 spells CSVEGGAGELFF. CDR3 in DNA: TGCAGCGTTGAAGGGGGGGCCGGGGAGCTGTTTTTT.